One sample yielded the 22 T cell receptor beta chains listed below, sequenced in a study of human T cells and chemical hapten exposure. TCRdb re-called the RACE reads through MiXCR, storing one row per CDR3 protein. The sample lists 280,000 or so distinct CDR3 sequences; about 7.7% were seen once. Time point here: pre-sensitization, week 0. Treatment indicated: therapeutic diphenylcyclopropenone sensitization with weekly scalp DPC. Sequenced here: whole blood, sampled in connection with sensitization to the hapten diphenylcyclopropenone (DPC). The receptors here all came from a man in his late teens or twenties with alopecia areata. Some clones in this sample may be carry-over from other donors' samples.

In this sample, this clonotype turned up a few times. The DNA for the CDR3 is TGCGCCAGCAGCCAAGATTTAAGGGGGCGCGAGAGCACTGAAGCTTTCTTT. Protein product: CASSQDLRGRESTEAFF. The chain links TRBV4-3 to TRBJ1-1; 7 bases align to TRBD1. The CDR3 contains 17 residues. The J segment lost 4 bases and the V segment lost 0 bases, leaving 11 bases of the junction unmatched. Germline V gene data show CDR1 as LGHNA and CDR2 as YSLEER.

This clonotype was recorded a few times. V usage is TRBV5-1 and J usage is TRBJ2-1, with D tentatively TRBD1 (6 bases). Trimming left V 8 bases short and J 0 bases short, with 27 bases between. The CDR3 consists of 19 residues. Germline assignment: CDR1 SGHRS and CDR2 YFSETQ. CDR3 sequence: CASRFPLKTGLSSYNEQFF. The CDR3 region has the DNA TGCGCCAGTCGGTTCCCCCTTAAAACAGGGCTTAGCTCCTACAATGAGCAGTTCTTC.

This clonotype has only a few counts. The chain links TRBV6-5 to TRBJ1-1; D gene ambiguous. The CDR3 consists of 15 residues. Germline V gene sequence: CDR1 MNHEY, CDR2 SVGAGI. The V end lost 0 bases, the J end lost 2 bases, and 10 bases lay between the germline ends. The CDR3 spells CASSYSRRLNTEAFF. For the CDR3, the DNA is TGTGCCAGCAGTTACTCGAGACGGCTAAACACTGAAGCTTTCTTT.

The J gene is TRBJ1-4, the V gene TRBV7-9, with TRBD1 identical over 9 bases. The ends lost 5 bases at V and 12 bases at J; junction bases unmatched: 7. This CDR3 region has 13 residues. Germline V gene data show CDR1 as SEHNR and CDR2 as FQNEAQ (reference sequence). The CDR3 DNA is TGTGCCAGCAGCGCCGGGACAGGGCAGGAACTGTTTTTT. Amino acid sequence: CASSAGTGQELFF.

There are a few counts of this clonotype. This chain connects TRBV27 to TRBJ2-3; tentative D call: TRBD1 (7 bases). This CDR3 contains 19 residues. V was trimmed by 6 bases and J by 2 bases, leaving 27 bases between them. Germline CDR1 MNHEY, CDR2 SMNVEV (reference sequence). DNA of the CDR3: TGTGCCAGCAGCCCTCGATATGTCACAGGGGACTCTTACACAGATACGCAGTATTTT. Amino acids: CASSPRYVTGDSYTDTQYF.

This clonotype was detected only a few times. This sequence joins TRBV14 and TRBJ2-7; D is ambiguous. The CDR3 runs 15 residues. The V gene lost 3 bases and the J gene lost 4 bases, with 16 bases spanning the gap. CDR1 is SGHDN, CDR2 FVKESK, per germline. The CDR3 DNA sequence: TGTGCCAGCAGCCATCAGCTAGGTGGGGTATACGAGCAGTACTTC. This codes for CASSHQLGGVYEQYF.

This clonotype was recorded many times. For the CDR3, the DNA is TGTGCCAGCAGCTTAGTTGGGTCTCTTTATGGCTACACCTTC. Translated: CASSLVGSLYGYTF. The V call is TRBV7-9, the J call TRBJ1-2; no definite D call. Per the germline V gene, CDR1 is SEHNR and CDR2 is FQNEAQ (reference sequence). The CDR3 length is 14 residues. V was shortened by 1 base and J by 5 bases, with 11 bases between the two germline ends.

This clonotype was counted a few times. The genes are TRBV27 and TRBJ2-7, with 9 positions matching TRBD1. This CDR3 contains 14 residues. J gave up 4 bases and V 6 bases, and 7 bases lay outside the gene matches. The germline V gene encodes CDR1 MNHEY and CDR2 SMNVEV (reference sequence). The CDR3 DNA reads TGTGCCAGCAGCCTAAAGACAGGGGGTTACGAGCAGTACGTC. Protein sequence: CASSLKTGGYEQYV.

The chain uses TRBV2 and TRBJ2-7; 7 bases are a match to TRBD1. The germline gives CDR1 SNHLY, CDR2 FYNNEI. The V and J ends lost 0 bases and 4 bases, in that order; junction bases with no gene match: 3. The CDR3 consists of 14 residues. The CDR3 nucleotides are TGTGCCAGCAGTGAAGCCGCAGGGGGTTACGAGCAGTACTTC. Its protein is CASSEAAGGYEQYF.

The rearrangement joins TRBV18 to TRBJ2-3; tentative D call: TRBD2 (5 bases). CDR1 and CDR2 from the germline V gene are KGHSH and LQKENI. The V end lost 5 bases, the J end lost 5 bases, and 14 bases lay between the germline ends. The CDR3 consists of 14 residues. CDR3 in amino acids: CASSGSGVKDTQYF. The CDR3 DNA follows: TGTGCCAGCTCAGGCTCCGGGGTTAAAGATACGCAGTATTTT.

This clonotype was seen at least ten times. The CDR3 region is CASSLEGQGTYEQYF. The CDR3 DNA reads TGTGCCAGCAGCTTAGAGGGCCAGGGAACCTACGAGCAGTACTTC. The chain uses TRBV11-2 and TRBJ2-7; D possibly corresponds to TRBD1 (5 bases). Deletions cut 0 bases from V and 2 bases from J, with 11 bases between. The CDR3 runs 15 residues. CDR1 SGHAT and CDR2 FQNNGV come from the germline V gene.

This clonotype showed up many times. The chain uses TRBV5-1 and TRBJ1-1; 8 nucleotides match TRBD1. The V gene's germline CDR1 is SGHRS and CDR2 YFSETQ. J gave up 0 bases and V 4 bases, and 5 bases lay outside the gene matches. The CDR3 covers 15 residues. CDR3 residues: CASSQMTGVNTEAFF. The DNA for the CDR3 is TGCGCCAGCAGCCAAATGACAGGGGTGAACACTGAAGCTTTCTTT.

A few counts support this clonotype. The CDR3 loop reads CASRNRQGNGGYTF. The CDR3 DNA is TGCGCCAGCAGAAACCGACAGGGAAATGGGGGCTACACCTTC. The genes are TRBV5-1 and TRBJ1-2; TRBD1 agrees at 7 bases. Germline CDR1 and CDR2: SGHRS and YFSETQ. Unmatched junction bases numbered 12, after V lost 5 bases and J lost 8 bases. The CDR3 runs to 14 residues.

This clonotype came up a few times. This chain connects TRBV12-3 or TRBV12-4 to TRBJ1-2, with D unresolved. The CDR3 spans 15 residues. V was trimmed by 5 bases and J by 2 bases, leaving 15 bases between them. CDR3: CASSPDHKGNYGYTF. The CDR3 nucleotides read TGTGCCAGCAGTCCGGACCACAAGGGAAACTATGGCTACACCTTC.

V gene TRBV6-5 combines with J gene TRBJ1-5; 7 positions agree with TRBD1. This CDR3 comprises 14 residues. Germline trimming cut 8 bases from V and 4 bases from J; bases unmatched to any gene: 8. The germline CDR1 and CDR2 sequences are MNHEY and SVGAGI. DNA of the CDR3: TGTGCCAGCTCGCGACAGGGTAGGAATCAGCCCCAGCATTTT. Translated: CASSRQGRNQPQHF.

The chain has TRBV12-3 or TRBV12-4 and TRBJ1-2, with TRBD1 as a possible D gene (5 bases). V lost 6 bases, J lost 3 bases, and 17 bases lay in between. CDR3 length: 15 residues. The CDR3 reads CASRLGSGTYYGYTF. In nucleotides, the CDR3 is TGTGCCAGCAGACTCGGATCTGGGACCTACTATGGCTACACCTTC.

The genes are TRBV15 and TRBJ2-5; TRBD1 matches at 8 bases. Unmatched junction bases numbered 11, after V lost 6 bases and J lost 2 bases. The V gene's germline CDR1 is LNHNV and CDR2 YYDKDF (reference sequence). This CDR3 comprises 16 residues. The CDR3 DNA reads as TGTGCCACCAGTCTCGGACAGGGTCTAAGTCAAGAGACCCAGTACTTC. It is translated as CATSLGQGLSQETQYF.

This clonotype was detected only a few times. The rearrangement links TRBV6-2 or TRBV6-3 to TRBJ2-3, with D perhaps matching TRBD2 (6 bases). CDR1 and CDR2 (germline): MNHEY, SVGEGT. Trimming pared 5 bases from V and 5 bases from J, leaving 20 bases between. This CDR3 is built from 16 residues. DNA of the CDR3: TGTGCCAGCAGTCACAGGACTATGGGGAGAGGAGATACGCAGTATTTT. Amino acids: CASSHRTMGRGDTQYF.

This clonotype was detected ten times or more. This rearrangement joins TRBV4-1 to TRBJ1-1; possibly TRBD1 for D (5 bases). From germline, CDR1 is MGHRA and CDR2 YSYEKL. V lost 3 bases and J 1 base, leaving 6 bases between the germline ends. The CDR3 sequence is 13 residues long. The CDR3, as DNA: TGCGCCAGCAGCCACGGACAGAACACTGAAGCTTTCTTT. Its translation is CASSHGQNTEAFF.

This sequence joins TRBV4-3 and TRBJ2-3, with D unresolved. Trimming cost V 0 bases and J 1 base, with 11 bases left between them. CDR1 is LGHNA and CDR2 is YSLEER in the germline V gene. This CDR3 has 16 residues. The CDR3 DNA reads as TGCGCCAGCAGCCAAGACTCGGTGTTGGGCACAGATACGCAGTATTTT. Translated, it gives CASSQDSVLGTDTQYF.

The genes are TRBV2 and TRBJ2-1; D gene ambiguous. V dropped 4 bases and J dropped 5 bases, with 9 bases sitting between them. CDR1 and CDR2 from the germline V gene are SNHLY and FYNNEI. CDR3 size: 13 residues. The DNA of the CDR3 is TGTGCCAGCAGTGTAAGGGAAGACAATGAGCAGTTCTTC. Translating gives CASSVREDNEQFF.

This clonotype was detected many times. The chain recombines TRBV5-1 with TRBJ2-4, with D perhaps given as TRBD1 or TRBD2 (5 bases each). V was cut by 0 bases and J by 1 base, with 11 bases left in between. CDR1 SGHRS and CDR2 YFSETQ come from the germline V gene. The CDR3 extends over 16 amino acids. CDR3 in DNA: TGCGCCAGCAGCTTGGTCGGGGCTGGGGCCAAAAACATTCAGTACTTC. This gives the protein CASSLVGAGAKNIQYF.